This paragraph covers one T cell receptor (beta chain) sequence. The sample is drawn from a study of blood T cell repertoires in COVID-19. About the study: Italy, Spain and the United States were the sources of the convalescent and acute COVID-19 samples. T cells, B-cell-depleted T cells, or PBMCs supplied cDNA or gDNA.

Sequencing used immunoSEQ multiplex PCR; TCRdb keeps in-frame clones, though not all of them. The sample contains a few hundred thousand clones, under 90% of which appear only once. The trim removed 0 bases at V and 3 bases at J, leaving 4 bases unmatched. The CDR3 runs to 15 residues. Germline V CDR1 and CDR2: SGHTA, FQGNSA. This TCR came from a woman in her twenties or thirties who had recovered from COVID-19. Sequencing was carried out using PBMCs or T cells enriched from blood (not recorded which). The rearrangement uses TRBV7-2 and TRBJ1-1; 7 bases agree with TRBD1. The CDR3 DNA reads TGTGCCAGCAGCTTAGCCCCAGGGGGAGACACTGAAGCTTTCTTT. As protein: CASSLAPGGDTEAFF.